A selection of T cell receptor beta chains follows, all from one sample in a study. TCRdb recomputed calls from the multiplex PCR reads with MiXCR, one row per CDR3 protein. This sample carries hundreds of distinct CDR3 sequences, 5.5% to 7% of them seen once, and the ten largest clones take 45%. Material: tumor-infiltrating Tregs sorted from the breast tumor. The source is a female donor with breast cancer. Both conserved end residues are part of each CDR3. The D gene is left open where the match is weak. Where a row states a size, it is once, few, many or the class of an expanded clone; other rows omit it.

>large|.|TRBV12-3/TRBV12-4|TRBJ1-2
TGTGCCAGCAGTGACTCAGGGTACTATGGCTACACCTTC
CASSDSGYYGYTF
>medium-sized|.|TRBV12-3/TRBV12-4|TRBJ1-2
TGTGCCAGCAAAACAGGGATGTCTAACTATGGCTACACCTTC
CASKTGMSNYGYTF
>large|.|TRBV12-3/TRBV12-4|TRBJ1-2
TGTGCCAGCAGTTTAACGGGCAGCAAGGCTTTCTATGGCTACACCTTC
CASSLTGSKAFYGYTF
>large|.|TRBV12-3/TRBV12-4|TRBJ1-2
TGTGCCAGCAGTTTACAGGGCTGGGGCTACACCTTC
CASSLQGWGYTF
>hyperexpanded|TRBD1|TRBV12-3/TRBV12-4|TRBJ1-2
TGTGCCAGCAGTTTAACAGGGGTAACTGGCTACACCTTC
CASSLTGVTGYTF
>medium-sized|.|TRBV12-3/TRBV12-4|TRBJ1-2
TGTGCCAGCAGTTTTAGTTCTGCAGTCCGGGGCTACACCTTC
CASSFSSAVRGYTF
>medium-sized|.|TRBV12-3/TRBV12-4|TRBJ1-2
TGTGCCAGCAGTTTGGGGTATGGCTACACCTTC
CASSLGYGYTF
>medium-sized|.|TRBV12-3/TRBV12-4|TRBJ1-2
TGTGCCAGCAGCCGCCGGGACACCGACTATGGCTACACCTTC
CASSRRDTDYGYTF
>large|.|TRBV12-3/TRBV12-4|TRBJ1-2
TGTGCCAGCAGTTTAATCCGGAGGCCCACCCTTGATGGCTACACCTTC
CASSLIRRPTLDGYTF
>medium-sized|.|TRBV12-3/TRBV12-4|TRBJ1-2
TGTGCCAGCAGTGCAGGGTTTGTTGGCTACACCTTC
CASSAGFVGYTF
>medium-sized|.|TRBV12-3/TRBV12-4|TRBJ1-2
TGTGCCAGCAGTTTAGCGGAGGGGCAGGGATATGGCTACACCTTC
CASSLAEGQGYGYTF
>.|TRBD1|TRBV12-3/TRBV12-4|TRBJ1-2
TGTGCCAGCAGCAGTGCCCCGGACAGGGAGGAGTCGGTCTATGGCTACACCTTC
CASSSAPDREESVYGYTF
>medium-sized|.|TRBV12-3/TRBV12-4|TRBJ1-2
TGTGCCAGCAGTCCAGCGACAGGAAGGGGTGGCTACACCTTC
CASSPATGRGGYTF
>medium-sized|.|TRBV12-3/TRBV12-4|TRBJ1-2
TGTGCCAGCGGCTCTTGGGCCGTAGCTAACTATGGCTACACCTTC
CASGSWAVANYGYTF
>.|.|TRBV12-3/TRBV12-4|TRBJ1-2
TGTGCCAGCAGTCTGGGTCGCTACTATGGCTACACCTTC
CASSLGRYYGYTF
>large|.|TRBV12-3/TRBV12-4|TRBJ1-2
TGTGCCAGCAGTGGGACGGTCTCCAACTATGGCTACACCTTC
CASSGTVSNYGYTF
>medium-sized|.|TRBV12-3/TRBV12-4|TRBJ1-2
TGTGCCAGCAGTCTCCGTGGGGCGAACAGAGGCTACACCTTC
CASSLRGANRGYTF
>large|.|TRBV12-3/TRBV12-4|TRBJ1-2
TGTGCCACCAAACCGTGGTTTTATGGCTACACCTTC
CATKPWFYGYTF
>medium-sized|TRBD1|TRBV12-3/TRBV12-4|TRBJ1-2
TGTGCCAGCAGGCCGACAGGGTTGGCCTATGGCTACACCTTC
CASRPTGLAYGYTF
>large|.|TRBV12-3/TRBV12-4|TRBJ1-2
TGTGCCAGCAGTCCACAGGTCACGAACTATGGCTACACCTTC
CASSPQVTNYGYTF